The 15 T cell receptor beta chains in this list originate from one sample, sequenced in a study of shared clonotypes between healthy human individuals. Sequenced by immunoSEQ multiplex PCR; TCRdb stores in-frame clones only, minus some. This sample has roughly 2.5 million clones, with over 85% found just once. The source material was naive CD4+ T cells sorted from blood. Subset: CD45RA+ positively selected. The receptors were gathered from a man younger than 30 in good health.

This clone was seen more than once but under ten times. The chain links TRBV18 to TRBJ1-1; D is ambiguous. This CDR3 is 14 amino acids long. Germline-derived CDR1 and CDR2 are KGHSH and LQKENI. V was clipped by 2 bases and J by 2 bases, with 9 bases between them. The CDR3 DNA follows: TGTGCCAGCTCACCAGGGCCCCATAACACTGAAGCTTTCTTT. Translated, it gives CASSPGPHNTEAFF.

Concerning this clone itself: Other DNA sequences in the same sample also yield this CDR3. V usage is TRBV6-5 and J usage is TRBJ2-7; TRBD1 agrees at 9 bases. After removal of 6 bases from V and 0 bases from J, the junction contained 3 bases not matched to a gene. The CDR3 totals 14 residues. In germline, CDR1 is MNHEY, CDR2 SVGAGI. This CDR3 is CASRTGGSSYEQYF. The DNA of the CDR3 is TGTGCCAGCAGGACAGGGGGGAGCTCCTACGAGCAGTACTTC.

The chain is built from TRBV30 and TRBJ1-2; the match to TRBD1 covers 7 bases. V lost 1 base to trimming and J lost 4 bases; unmatched junction nucleotides: 3. The germline V gene has CDR1 GTSNPN and CDR2 SVGIG (reference sequence). The CDR3 extends over 13 amino acids. CDR3 residues: CAWSARQGYGYTF. DNA of the CDR3: TGTGCCTGGAGTGCCAGACAGGGCTATGGCTACACCTTC.

In regard to this clone: At the DNA level, this CDR3 is encoded by other sequences in the same sample as well. The chain combines TRBV18 with TRBJ1-4; the match to TRBD1 covers 9 bases. Trimming removed 0 bases from V and 7 bases from J; junction bases left unmatched: 3. The CDR3 has 15 residues. Germline V gives CDR1 KGHSH, CDR2 LQKENI. The CDR3 loop reads CASSPPGQGSEKLFF. CDR3 bases: TGTGCCAGCTCACCACCGGGACAGGGAAGTGAAAAACTGTTTTTT.

The CDR3 DNA reads as TGTGCCAGCAGGGTAGCGGGCACAGATACGCAGTATTTT. It encodes CASRVAGTDTQYF. This rearrangement joins TRBV11-3 to TRBJ2-3; tentatively, D is TRBD2 (6 bases). The CDR3 spans 13 residues. Looked up from germline, CDR1 is SGHNT and CDR2 is YENEEA. V gave up 6 bases and J gave up 1 base, with 8 bases separating them. The full variable domain, with the rest looked up from reference TRBV11-3 and TRBJ2-3, is EAGVVQSPRYKIIEKKQPVAFWCNPISGHNTLYWYLQNLGQGPELLIRYENEEAVDDSQLPKDRFSAERLKGVDSTLKIQPAELGDSAVYLCASRVAGTDTQYFGPGTRLTVL.

The rearrangement uses TRBV19 and TRBJ2-1; TRBD2 matches 8 bases. V shed 6 bases, J shed 10 bases, and the junction held 11 bases outside the gene matches. Looked up from germline, CDR1 is LNHDA and CDR2 is SQIVND (reference sequence). There are 14 residues in the CDR3. Here the CDR3 reads CASSTSGGEGEQFF. DNA of the CDR3: TGTGCCAGTAGCACTAGCGGTGGCGAGGGGGAGCAGTTCTTC.

The chain uses TRBV19 and TRBJ1-2; D not certain. V was pared by 3 bases and J by 3 bases, with 14 bases between. The length of the CDR3 is 15 residues. The germline V gene has CDR1 LNHDA and CDR2 SQIVND (reference sequence). This chain's CDR3 is CASSIQGLGDYGYTF. As DNA, the CDR3 is TGTGCCAGTAGTATCCAAGGGTTGGGTGACTATGGCTACACCTTC.

The chain carries TRBV18 and TRBJ2-2, with 7 bases fitting TRBD1. After removal of 4 bases from V and 1 base from J, the junction contained 3 bases not matched to a gene. From germline, CDR1 is KGHSH and CDR2 LQKENI. The CDR3 consists of 15 residues. The CDR3 is CASSLDRLNTGELFF. The CDR3 DNA sequence: TGTGCCAGCTCACTGGACAGGTTGAACACCGGGGAGCTGTTTTTT.

The chain couples TRBV9 to TRBJ2-1; no clear D. CDR3 length: 16 amino acids. CDR1 and CDR2 (germline): SGDLS, YYNGEE. Deletions cut 3 bases from V and 7 bases from J, with 20 bases between. The CDR3: CASSDSRSVYGNEQFF. The CDR3 nucleotides read TGTGCCAGCAGCGATTCCAGGAGCGTCTACGGGAATGAGCAGTTCTTC.

J is TRBJ1-4 and V is TRBV5-1; D ambiguous. Per the germline V gene, CDR1 is SGHRS and CDR2 is YFSETQ. CDR3 length: 14 amino acids. V lost 4 bases and J 1 base, leaving 8 bases between the germline ends. The CDR3 nucleotides read TGCGCCAGCAGCCCCCTCATAACTAATGAAAAACTGTTTTTT. This sequence encodes CASSPLITNEKLFF.

This chain uses TRBV6-5 with TRBJ1-6; D ambiguous. The CDR3 is 13 residues long. Germline V gene lookup returns CDR1 MNHEY and CDR2 SVGAGI. V gave up 6 bases and J gave up 7 bases, with 10 bases separating them. DNA for the CDR3: TGTGCCAGCAGGGCCTCTCCCAATTCACCCCTCCACTTT. Protein product: CASRASPNSPLHF.

This chain joins TRBV29-1 and TRBJ2-2, with TRBD2 identical over 7 bases. Germline-derived CDR1 and CDR2 are SQVTM and ANQGSEA. The V gene end was trimmed by 5 bases and the J gene end by 2 bases; junction bases not matched to a gene: 5. This CDR3 region has 14 residues. The CDR3 protein is CSVKGTTNTGELFF. Written as DNA, the CDR3 is TGCAGCGTTAAGGGGACTACTAACACCGGGGAGCTGTTTTTT.

The chain employs TRBV2 and TRBJ2-5; D might be TRBD1 (5 bases). Germline assignment: CDR1 SNHLY and CDR2 FYNNEI. V lost 3 bases to trimming and J lost 7 bases, with 12 bases between them. The CDR3 loop spans 13 amino acids. The DNA for the CDR3 is TGTGCCAGCAGTGATGGACAATGGGGGACCCAGTACTTC. It specifies CASSDGQWGTQYF.

The chain uses TRBV2 and TRBJ2-1, with 7 bases matching TRBD2. The CDR3 contains 16 residues. V dropped 4 bases and J dropped 4; count of bases not matched to a gene: 10. Germline-derived CDR1 and CDR2 are SNHLY and FYNNEI. CDR3 DNA sequence: TGTGCCAGCAGTGTACGGGACTGGGGGGGGTACAATGAGCAGTTCTTC. Amino acids: CASSVRDWGGYNEQFF.

The V call is TRBV4-3, the J call TRBJ1-4; D not resolved. V was clipped by 0 bases and J by 11 bases, with 19 bases between them. This CDR3 spans 16 amino acids. Germline values: CDR1 LGHNA, CDR2 YSLEER. The CDR3 sequence: CASSQDQMQSSTKLFF. As DNA, the CDR3 is TGCGCCAGCAGCCAAGACCAAATGCAATCTTCTACGAAACTGTTTTTT.